This entry lists 22 T cell receptor beta chains sequenced from one sample in a study of identical twins. Each CDR3 protein gets one entry after TCRdb re-called the 5' RACE reads with MiXCR. The profile shows some 600,000 distinct CDR3 sequences, about 7.1% of them singletons. The data also belong to a second study, concerning yellow fever vaccine responses in identical twins.

The sequencing input was PBMCs. These receptors were taken from a woman between 18 and 29 years old in good health.

This rearrangement joins TRBV27 to TRBJ2-5; the match to TRBD1 covers 10 bases. The CDR3 length is 15 residues. Unmatched junction bases numbered 8, after V lost 7 bases and J lost 3 bases. Germline CDR1 and CDR2: MNHEY and SMNVEV (reference sequence). In DNA form, the CDR3 reads TGTGCCAGCAAAGGGTCCGGGACAGGGGAAGAGACCCAGTACTTC. Its translation: CASKGSGTGEETQYF.

There are many counts of this clonotype. The chain uses TRBV7-2 and TRBJ2-3; D is ambiguous. The germline V and J ends were trimmed by 3 bases and 2 bases, with 6 bases remaining between them. Germline loops: CDR1 SGHTA, CDR2 FQGNSA. This CDR3 comprises 13 residues. The CDR3 protein is CASSLGPTDTQYF. The CDR3 bases are TGTGCCAGCAGCTTGGGCCCCACAGATACGCAGTATTTT.

V is TRBV20-1 and J is TRBJ2-3, with D perhaps matching TRBD2 (5 bases). The CDR3 consists of 15 residues. V was shortened by 2 bases and J by 2 bases, with 14 bases between the two germline ends. Germline-derived CDR1 and CDR2 are DFQATT and SNEGSKA (reference sequence). Here the CDR3 DNA reads TGCAGTGCTAGATCGAGGTGGCGGGCCACAGATACGCAGTATTTT. It is translated as CSARSRWRATDTQYF.

This chain links TRBV2 with TRBJ2-4; D gene unclear. V was trimmed by 8 bases and J by 0 bases, leaving 17 bases between them. The CDR3 consists of 16 residues. The germline V gene has CDR1 SNHLY and CDR2 FYNNEI. This chain's CDR3 is CASAEDPLLAKNIQYF. CDR3 coding DNA: TGTGCCAGCGCCGAGGACCCACTTCTAGCCAAAAACATTCAGTACTTC.

The gene calls are TRBV7-2 and TRBJ1-2; D not resolved. This CDR3 comprises 16 residues. V was shortened by 0 bases and J by 4 bases, with 15 bases between the two germline ends. CDR1 and CDR2 from the germline V gene are SGHTA and FQGNSA. DNA for the CDR3: TGTGCCAGCAGCTTAGCGGCGCGTGGACGCCTCTATGGCTACACCTTC. Its protein is CASSLAARGRLYGYTF. The entire variable domain, with the rest obtained from reference TRBV7-2 and TRBJ1-2, is as follows: GAGVSQSPSNKVTEKGKDVELRCDPISGHTALYWYRQSLGQGLEFLIYFQGNSAPDKSGLPSDRFSAERTGGSVSTLTIQRTQQEDSAVYLCASSLAARGRLYGYTFGSGTRLTVV.

This clonotype was seen only a few times. The chain links TRBV6-2 or TRBV6-3 to TRBJ2-2; 8 nucleotides match TRBD1. The CDR3 runs 16 residues. Germline V gives CDR1 MNHEY, CDR2 SVGEGT. V was pared by 0 bases and J by 6 bases, with 6 bases of the junction left unmatched. This CDR3 reads CASSYSRRTGSGELFF. In DNA, the CDR3 is TGTGCCAGCAGTTACTCCCGACGGACAGGGTCCGGGGAGCTGTTTTTT.

This clonotype was seen at least ten times. The chain carries TRBV12-3 or TRBV12-4 and TRBJ2-5; D not resolved. The germline V and J ends were trimmed by 1 base and 5 bases, with 11 bases remaining between them. This CDR3 is built from 14 residues. CDR3 in DNA: TGTGCCAGCAGTTTAGGGTCGGTTGGGGAGACCCAGTACTTC. Encoded protein: CASSLGSVGETQYF.

The gene calls are TRBV28 and TRBJ2-3; tentative D call: TRBD2 (5 bases). The V end lost 5 bases, the J end lost 5 bases, and 17 bases lay between the germline ends. The V gene's germline CDR1 is MDHEN and CDR2 SYDVKM. This CDR3 spans 15 amino acids. CDR3 nucleotide sequence: TGTGCCAGCAGTGCCCGGGGAGAGGCAAGAGATACGCAGTATTTT. Residues: CASSARGEARDTQYF.

V is TRBV15 and J is TRBJ1-4; D possibly corresponds to TRBD1 (5 bases). The ends were cut back, 3 bases at V and 7 bases at J, with 9 bases in the middle. The germline V gene encodes CDR1 LNHNV and CDR2 YYDKDF (reference sequence). The CDR3 is made up of 13 amino acids. This chain's CDR3 is CATSRTGGEKLFF. The CDR3 DNA reads TGTGCCACCAGCAGGACCGGGGGTGAAAAACTGTTTTTT.

This clonotype was detected a few times. The chain combines TRBV5-1 with TRBJ2-7; 7 bases align to TRBD1. In germline, CDR1 is SGHRS, CDR2 YFSETQ. Trimming removed 4 bases from V and 0 bases from J; junction bases left unmatched: 7. The CDR3 has 15 residues. The CDR3 reads CASSPDGQDSYEQYV. The CDR3 DNA is TGCGCCAGCAGCCCGGATGGACAGGACTCCTACGAGCAGTACGTC.

This clonotype occurred a few times. The chain recombines TRBV18 with TRBJ2-2; D not certain. The CDR3 runs to 15 residues. Germline V gives CDR1 KGHSH, CDR2 LQKENI. The V gene lost 0 bases and the J gene lost 1 base, with 6 bases spanning the gap. The CDR3 sequence is CASSPPSRNTGELFF. The CDR3 DNA sequence: TGTGCCAGCTCACCACCTTCCAGGAACACCGGGGAGCTGTTTTTT.

This chain joins TRBV5-1 and TRBJ2-6, with D possibly matching TRBD1 (5 bases). This CDR3 is built from 18 residues. In germline, CDR1 is SGHRS, CDR2 YFSETQ. Trimming stripped 4 bases from V and 0 bases from J, with 17 bases between. The CDR3: CASSRGGQTSSGANVLTF. CDR3 in DNA: TGCGCCAGCAGCAGAGGTGGACAAACCAGCTCTGGGGCCAACGTCCTGACTTTC.

V usage is TRBV10-3 and J usage is TRBJ2-5; 7 bases fit TRBD2. There are 15 residues in the CDR3. CDR1 ENHRY and CDR2 SYGVKD come from the germline V gene. Trimming took 1 base from V and 3 from J; bases not matched to a gene: 5. In DNA, the CDR3 is TGTGCCATCAGTGAGTTGTCTAGCGGTAAAGAGACCCAGTACTTC. Translating it yields CAISELSSGKETQYF.

This clonotype was counted between two and nine times. This chain uses TRBV20-1 with TRBJ2-3, with a tentative D call TRBD2 (6 bases). The germline CDR1 and CDR2 sequences are DFQATT and SNEGSKA (reference sequence). The CDR3 runs 12 residues. V was cut by 3 bases and J by 7 bases, with 11 bases left in between. The CDR3 spells CSARGEVNTQYF. For the CDR3, the DNA is TGCAGTGCTAGGGGGGAGGTGAATACGCAGTATTTT.

Ten or more counts support this clonotype. The gene calls are TRBV11-2 and TRBJ1-2; a weak D match, TRBD1 (6 bases). Trimming stripped 1 base from V and 6 bases from J, with 9 bases between. The CDR3 covers 13 residues. In germline, CDR1 is SGHAT, CDR2 FQNNGV. CDR3 bases: TGTGCCAGCAGCTTAGGACAGGCTGATGGCTACACCTTC. As protein: CASSLGQADGYTF.

With respect to this clonotype: A much larger clone sits a single nucleotide away, making a read error possible. The CDR3 sequence: CSARFGSVTVADTQYF. As DNA, the CDR3 is TGCAGTGCTAGATTCGGAAGCGTGACGGTGGCAGATACGCAGTATTTT. The chain carries TRBV20-1 and TRBJ2-3, with D hard to call. The germline V and J ends were trimmed by 2 bases and 4 bases, with 19 bases remaining between them. CDR1 is DFQATT and CDR2 is SNEGSKA in the germline V gene (reference sequence). The CDR3 runs 16 residues.

This clonotype was recorded many times. V and J are TRBV20-1 and TRBJ2-1, with 10 positions matching TRBD1. From germline, CDR1 is DFQATT and CDR2 SNEGSKA (reference sequence). V was pared by 0 bases and J by 9 bases, with 8 bases of the junction left unmatched. The CDR3 runs to 15 residues. This CDR3 reads CSAREEGQGIAEQFF. CDR3 nucleotide sequence: TGCAGTGCTAGAGAGGAGGGACAGGGGATCGCTGAGCAGTTCTTC.

The chain joins TRBV27 to TRBJ2-7; the D is unclear. CDR1 and CDR2 from the germline V gene are MNHEY and SMNVEV (reference sequence). Trimming shortened V by 5 bases and J by 3 bases, and 14 bases separated the two germline ends. This CDR3 is built from 14 residues. CDR3 protein: CASSEYSAIYEQYF. In DNA, the CDR3 is TGTGCCAGCAGTGAGTACAGCGCCATCTACGAGCAGTACTTC.

This clonotype was seen repeatedly, ten times or more. V is TRBV12-3 or TRBV12-4 and J is TRBJ2-1; D might be TRBD2 (7 bases). The CDR3 is made up of 14 amino acids. V dropped 11 bases and J dropped 7 bases, with 21 bases sitting between them. As DNA, the CDR3 is TGTGCCTCCCTTTTACGGGGGGCTGGTAATGAGCAGTTCTTC. This gives the protein CASLLRGAGNEQFF.

This clonotype was picked up a small number of times. The gene calls are TRBV20-1 and TRBJ1-1, with D tentatively TRBD1 (5 bases). The ends were cut back, 0 bases at V and 0 bases at J, with 8 bases in the middle. The CDR3 sequence is 14 residues long. Germline V CDR1 and CDR2: DFQATT, SNEGSKA (reference sequence). The CDR3, as DNA: TGCAGTGCTAGAGAGGGGGGAATGAACACTGAAGCTTTCTTT. It codes for CSAREGGMNTEAFF.

This clonotype was picked up a small number of times. This CDR3 reads CASSLLGSEQYF. The CDR3 DNA is TGTGCCAGCAGTTTATTGGGGTCCGAGCAGTACTTC. The V and J genes are TRBV27 and TRBJ2-7, with D hard to call. The germline V gene has CDR1 MNHEY and CDR2 SMNVEV (reference sequence). The CDR3 totals 12 residues. The V end lost 1 base, the J end lost 6 bases, and 7 bases lay between the germline ends.

This clonotype was seen a few times. The genes are TRBV7-3 and TRBJ2-1, with 7 bases aligning to TRBD2. The CDR3 runs 17 residues. V dropped 4 bases and J dropped 0; count of bases not matched to a gene: 9. Germline V lookup: CDR1 SGHTA, CDR2 FQGTGA. The CDR3 DNA is TGTGCCAGCAGCTCCCCGTCTGAGCGGGGCTCCTACAATGAGCAGTTCTTC. This codes for CASSSPSERGSYNEQFF.